The clone carrying this T cell receptor (beta chain) was observed at least ten times. No antigen is known for it. Amplification of TCR alpha and beta CDR3 regions from RNA used iRepertoire nested multiplex PCR. One entry per CDR3 protein, called by TCRdb with MiXCR from the multiplex PCR reads. The sample includes 400,000 or so distinct CDR3 sequences, about 40% of them seen just once. The data belong to a study of glioma-infiltrating T cells. The overall study: Target coverage was roughly 4- to 11-fold for about a million blood T cells.

Study conclusions and caveats: Gliomas, especially low-grade, showed above-expected tissue-blood divergence; non-neoplastic patients showed below.

The TCR was taken from a human donor with low-grade glioma or glioblastoma, undergoing nonglioma brain surgery, or in good health (not recorded which). Sequencing input: glioma tissue, nonneoplastic brain tissue, or PBMCs (not recorded which).

Here the CDR3 DNA reads TGTGCCAGCAGTTACTCGAACAGGGCCTCCTACAATGAGCAGTTCTTC. As protein: CASSYSNRASYNEQFF. The J gene is TRBJ2-1, the V gene TRBV6-6; D may be TRBD1 (6 bases). Germline V CDR1 and CDR2: MNHNY, SVGAGI (reference sequence). The CDR3 has 16 amino acids. Trimming removed 0 bases at V and 0 bases at J, with 9 bases between.